The 28 T cell receptor beta chains in this list originate from one sample, sequenced in a study of graft-versus-host responses after intestinal transplantation. Assay used: immunoSEQ multiplex PCR; TCRdb lists only in-frame clones, some missing. The table records some 27,000 clones, over 90% of them present only once. Sequencing was performed on PBMCs, taken 18 days after transplant. All receptors come from a human patient who received an intestinal transplant, so some T cells may come from the graft donor.

The chain links TRBV5-1 to TRBJ2-5; TRBD2 matches at 7 bases. The CDR3 is made up of 15 amino acids. Germline CDR1 is SGHRS and CDR2 is YFSETQ. V lost 3 bases to trimming and J lost 4 bases; unmatched junction nucleotides: 9. The CDR3 spells CASSWRLAVPETQYF. CDR3 coding DNA: TGCGCCAGCAGCTGGAGACTAGCAGTTCCAGAGACCCAGTACTTC. The whole variable domain, filled in from reference TRBV5-1 and TRBJ2-5, reads KAGVTQTPRYLIKTRGQQVTLSCSPISGHRSVSWYQQTPGQGLQFLFEYFSETQRNKGNFPGRFSGRQFSNSRSEMNVSTLELGDSALYLCASSWRLAVPETQYFGPGTRLLVL.

The V and J genes are TRBV9 and TRBJ2-3; the match to TRBD2 covers 9 bases. There are 16 residues in the CDR3. Germline CDR1 and CDR2: SGDLS and YYNGEE. V dropped 3 bases and J dropped 2; count of bases not matched to a gene: 7. DNA of the CDR3: TGTGCCAGCAGCGGGTTTAGCGGGGGTCTCACAGATACGCAGTATTTT. Its translation: CASSGFSGGLTDTQYF.

The chain combines TRBV5-1 with TRBJ2-5; 11 nucleotides line up with TRBD2. Trimming at V came to 0 bases and at J to 4 bases, leaving 5 bases not matched to a gene. The CDR3 sequence is 16 residues long. Germline values: CDR1 SGHRS, CDR2 YFSETQ. In DNA, the CDR3 is TGCGCCAGCAGCTTGGCCCCCGGGACTAGCGGAGAGACCCAGTACTTC. Its protein product is CASSLAPGTSGETQYF.

The chain links TRBV5-1 to TRBJ1-1, with D unclear. CDR1 is SGHRS, CDR2 YFSETQ, per germline. The CDR3 runs to 14 residues. V lost 2 bases, J lost 0 bases, and 8 bases lay in between. CDR3 DNA sequence: TGCGCCAGCAGCTTCGACCACCTGAACACTGAAGCTTTCTTT. It codes for CASSFDHLNTEAFF. Together with reference TRBV5-1 and TRBJ1-1, the CDR3 gives the full variable domain: KAGVTQTPRYLIKTRGQQVTLSCSPISGHRSVSWYQQTPGQGLQFLFEYFSETQRNKGNFPGRFSGRQFSNSRSEMNVSTLELGDSALYLCASSFDHLNTEAFFGQGTRLTVV.

The V call is TRBV30, the J call TRBJ2-4; D gene uncertain. Germline loops: CDR1 GTSNPN, CDR2 SVGIG (reference sequence). This CDR3 has 13 amino acids. Trimming removed 4 bases at V and 3 bases at J, with 10 bases between. The CDR3 nucleotides read TGTGCCTGGAAAGGAGAATTCAAAAACATTCAGTACTTC. Protein: CAWKGEFKNIQYF.

This chain uses TRBV16 with TRBJ1-3, with D possibly TRBD1 on 5 matching bases. The CDR3 runs to 15 residues. Trimming took 2 bases from V and 4 from J, leaving 12 bases between them. CDR1 KGHSY and CDR2 FQNENV come from the germline V gene. The CDR3 region has the DNA TGTGCCAGCAGCCAAGGGACTTACTCAGGAAACACCATATATTTT. Encoded protein: CASSQGTYSGNTIYF.

The V and J genes are TRBV5-4 and TRBJ2-5; the D is unclear. V lost 4 bases, J lost 1 base, and 11 bases lay in between. In germline, CDR1 is SGHNT, CDR2 YYREEE (reference sequence). The CDR3 totals 14 residues. The CDR3 loop is CASSNPWAQETQYF. The CDR3 DNA is TGTGCCAGCAGCAACCCCTGGGCCCAAGAGACCCAGTACTTC.

This rearrangement joins TRBV7-8 to TRBJ2-1; unclear D gene. CDR1 and CDR2 (germline): SGHVS, FQNEAQ. The CDR3 spans 13 residues. Trimming cost V 5 bases and J 5 bases, with 10 bases left between them. The CDR3: CASSSSDHNEQFF. The CDR3 nucleotides are TGTGCCAGCAGCAGCAGCGACCACAATGAGCAGTTCTTC.

This chain links TRBV7-6 with TRBJ2-5, with D maybe TRBD2 (7 bases). Per the germline V gene, CDR1 is SGHVS and CDR2 is FNYEAQ. The CDR3 length is 15 residues. V gave up 1 base and J gave up 1 base, with 10 bases separating them. The CDR3 region has the DNA TGTGCCAGCAGCTTAGGGGGGGGGCTCCAAGAGACCCAGTACTTC. This translates into CASSLGGGLQETQYF.

The chain recombines TRBV5-6 with TRBJ1-2; D gene unclear. The germline V gene has CDR1 SGHDT and CDR2 YYEEEE. This CDR3 is built from 13 residues. The germline V and J ends were trimmed by 0 bases and 3 bases, with 6 bases remaining between them. The CDR3 region has the DNA TGTGCCAGCAGCTTGGTAGCAGACTATGGCTACACCTTC. Protein: CASSLVADYGYTF.

The chain joins TRBV2 to TRBJ2-1; the match to TRBD2 covers 11 bases. The CDR3 consists of 15 residues. The germline CDR1 and CDR2 sequences are SNHLY and FYNNEI. With 6 bases clipped from V and 2 bases from J, the junction kept 3 bases outside the gene matches. CDR3 amino acids: CASRTSGGPYNEQFF. DNA of the CDR3: TGTGCCAGCAGAACTAGCGGGGGACCCTACAATGAGCAGTTCTTC.

The chain carries TRBV5-1 and TRBJ1-4; 7 nucleotides align to TRBD1. The CDR3 contains 16 residues. The V and J ends lost 1 base and 7 bases, in that order; junction bases with no gene match: 10. Germline CDR1 is SGHRS and CDR2 is YFSETQ. Here the CDR3 reads CASSLNGGDRVEKLFF. The CDR3 DNA follows: TGCGCCAGCAGCTTGAATGGTGGGGACAGAGTTGAAAAACTGTTTTTT. The entire variable domain, with the rest obtained from reference TRBV5-1 and TRBJ1-4, is as follows: KAGVTQTPRYLIKTRGQQVTLSCSPISGHRSVSWYQQTPGQGLQFLFEYFSETQRNKGNFPGRFSGRQFSNSRSEMNVSTLELGDSALYLCASSLNGGDRVEKLFFGSGTQLSVL.

The V call is TRBV7-9, the J call TRBJ2-3; D gene ambiguous. The CDR3 consists of 12 residues. V shed 1 base and J shed 3 bases, with 2 bases lying between them. Per the germline V gene, CDR1 is SEHNR and CDR2 is FQNEAQ (reference sequence). The CDR3, as DNA: TGTGCCAGCAGCTTAGAAACAGATACGCAGTATTTT. Amino acid sequence: CASSLETDTQYF. The full variable domain, completed using reference TRBV7-9 and TRBJ2-3, is DTGVSQNPRHKITKRGQNVTFRCDPISEHNRLYWYRQTLGQGPEFLTYFQNEAQLEKSRLLSDRFSAERPKGSFSTLEIQRTEQGDSAMYLCASSLETDTQYFGPGTRLTVL.

The rearrangement joins TRBV6-6 to TRBJ2-1; D is undetermined. Germline V CDR1 and CDR2: MNHNY, SVGAGI (reference sequence). V dropped 3 bases and J dropped 4 bases, with 13 bases sitting between them. CDR3 length: 15 amino acids. This CDR3 is CASSYSVHPYNEQFF. The CDR3 DNA is TGTGCCAGCAGTTATTCAGTCCATCCGTACAATGAGCAGTTCTTC.

Turning to this clone: Likely a read error: the CDR3 ends without its conserved phenylalanine or tryptophan. It is unclear where the CDR3 begins or ends on the DNA, so no DNA is shown, and the CDR3 is as TCRdb lists it. The rearrangement links TRBV2 to TRBJ2-3; TRBD2 is the table's D call and was not checked against the DNA. Germline values: CDR1 SNHLY, CDR2 FYNNEI. 12 amino acids form the CDR3, both terminal residues included. The CDR3 here is CASSYHSRGIWG.

The chain joins TRBV18 to TRBJ2-2; D gene unclear. Per germline, CDR1 KGHSH and CDR2 LQKENI. V was trimmed by 3 bases and J by 3 bases, leaving 20 bases between them. This CDR3 region has 18 residues. The CDR3 DNA sequence: TGTGCCAGCTCACCCCATCACAATATTGGTTCCTACACCGGGGAGCTGTTTTTT. This translates into CASSPHHNIGSYTGELFF.

This clone was found once. The chain links TRBV9 to TRBJ1-1; maybe TRBD1 (5 bases). CDR1 and CDR2 from the germline V gene are SGDLS and YYNGEE. The ends were cut back, 2 bases at V and 6 bases at J, with 14 bases in the middle. The CDR3 sequence is 14 residues long. This CDR3 is CASSVTGFSSEAFF. The CDR3 DNA follows: TGTGCCAGCAGCGTCACAGGTTTTTCTTCTGAAGCTTTCTTT.

This clone was counted only a few times. The chain links TRBV7-9 to TRBJ2-1, with D hard to call. This CDR3 region has 12 residues. The V end was cut by 5 bases, the J end by 6 bases, with 8 bases between. CDR1 is SEHNR, CDR2 FQNEAQ, per germline (reference sequence). The CDR3 DNA follows: TGTGCCAGCAGCGGTCGCCCCAATGAGCAGTTCTTC. This sequence encodes CASSGRPNEQFF.

V and J are TRBV7-6 and TRBJ1-2, with 10 bases fitting TRBD1. CDR3 length: 15 residues. CDR1 and CDR2 from the germline V gene are SGHVS and FNYEAQ. Losses at the gene ends were 4 bases for V and 4 bases for J; bases not matched to a gene: 6. For the CDR3, the DNA is TGTGCCAGCAGCTCGGGGACAGGGGAGGTCTATGGCTACACCTTC. Its protein is CASSSGTGEVYGYTF.

The table lists this clone with a count of one. The CDR3 region has the DNA TGCGCCAGCATGGAAGGACCGGGCAGGGGGGAGCTGTTTTTT. It yields the protein CASMEGPGRGELFF. The chain has TRBV5-1 and TRBJ2-2; D gene ambiguous. V was cut by 6 bases and J by 8 bases, with 17 bases left in between. This CDR3 is 14 amino acids long. Germline V gene lookup returns CDR1 SGHRS and CDR2 YFSETQ.

The chain combines TRBV6-6 with TRBJ2-7, with TRBD2 as a possible D gene (5 bases). From germline, CDR1 is MNHNY and CDR2 SVGAGI (reference sequence). There are 11 residues in the CDR3. Trimming shortened V by 7 bases and J by 8 bases, and 12 bases separated the two germline ends. The CDR3 sequence: CASNSRGQQYF. The CDR3 DNA follows: TGTGCCAGCAATTCACGGGGTCAGCAGTACTTC.

The chain recombines TRBV6-6 with TRBJ1-1, with unresolved D. The CDR3 contains 11 residues. Germline assignment: CDR1 MNHNY and CDR2 SVGAGI (reference sequence). The V end was cut by 7 bases, the J end by 5 bases, with 8 bases between. CDR3 DNA: TGTGCCAGCACAGAGGGTACTGAAGCTTTCTTT. This gives the protein CASTEGTEAFF.

This chain joins TRBV7-3 and TRBJ1-2; D gene uncertain. CDR1 is SGHTA and CDR2 is FQGTGA in the germline V gene. CDR3 size: 10 residues. Trimming cost V 9 bases and J 7 bases, with 9 bases left between them. Written as DNA, the CDR3 is TGTGCCAGGCAAGGGTGTGGCTACACCTTC. Protein product: CARQGCGYTF.

The chain carries TRBV18 and TRBJ2-1; tentative D call: TRBD2 (5 bases). V was clipped by 2 bases and J by 6 bases, with 8 bases between them. Looked up from germline, CDR1 is KGHSH and CDR2 is LQKENI. The CDR3 extends over 13 amino acids. This chain's CDR3 is CASSPTEGNEQFF. The CDR3 DNA reads as TGTGCCAGCTCACCAACCGAGGGCAATGAGCAGTTCTTC.

The CDR3 DNA reads as TGTGCCAGCAGTTCAGGGGGTCATGAAAAACTGTTTTTT. Its translation is CASSSGGHEKLFF. The chain is built from TRBV27 and TRBJ1-4; TRBD1 aligns across 7 bases. Germline-derived CDR1 and CDR2 are MNHEY and SMNVEV (reference sequence). J was trimmed by 6 bases and V by 4 bases; bases with no gene match: 2. The CDR3 contains 13 residues.

The chain is built from TRBV30 and TRBJ1-1, with D tentatively TRBD1 (5 bases). This CDR3 has 15 residues. V was pared by 1 base and J by 4 bases, with 16 bases between. CDR1 and CDR2 (germline): GTSNPN, SVGIG (reference sequence). CDR3 sequence (DNA): TGTGCCTGGAGTGGGTTTTCGGGGGTTTCCACTGAAGCTTTCTTT. Protein: CAWSGFSGVSTEAFF.

This clone was seen only a few times. The CDR3 protein is CASSYVAGGREEQFF. The CDR3 region has the DNA TGTGCCAGCAGTTACGTTGCGGGGGGGCGGGAGGAGCAGTTCTTC. The chain links TRBV6-5 to TRBJ2-1, with 9 nucleotides matching TRBD2. The CDR3 contains 15 residues. The V segment lost 2 bases and the J segment 10 bases; nucleotides outside the gene matches: 9. In germline, CDR1 is MNHEY, CDR2 SVGAGI.

The V call is TRBV19, the J call TRBJ2-1, with 7 bases lining up with TRBD2. Germline lookup yields CDR1 LNHDA and CDR2 SQIVND (reference sequence). This CDR3 spans 15 amino acids. The V gene end was trimmed by 3 bases and the J gene end by 7 bases; junction bases not matched to a gene: 9. The CDR3 here is CASSISTGGTNEQFF. In DNA form, the CDR3 reads TGTGCCAGTAGTATTTCCACGGGGGGAACTAATGAGCAGTTCTTC.